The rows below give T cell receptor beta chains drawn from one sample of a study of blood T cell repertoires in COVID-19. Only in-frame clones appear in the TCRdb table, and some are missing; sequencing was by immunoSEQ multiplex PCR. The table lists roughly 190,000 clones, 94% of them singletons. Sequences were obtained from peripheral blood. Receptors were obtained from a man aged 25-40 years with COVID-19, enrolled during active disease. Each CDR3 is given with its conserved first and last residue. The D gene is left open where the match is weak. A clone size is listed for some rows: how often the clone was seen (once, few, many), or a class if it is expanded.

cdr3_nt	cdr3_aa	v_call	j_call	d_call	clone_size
TGCGCCAGCAGTGAGTCGGGACAGGGGGCTTCTGAAGCTTTCTTT	CASSESGQGASEAFF	TRBV10-1	TRBJ1-1	TRBD1	-
TGTGCCAGCAGTCCACAGGGTGGAGATTCACCCCTCCACTTT	CASSPQGGDSPLHF	TRBV6-6	TRBJ1-6	-	-
TGTGCCAGCAGCTCCCTTGGGAGGGGGGTGTATGACTATGGCTACACCTTC	CASSSLGRGVYDYGYTF	TRBV7-6	TRBJ1-2	-	-
TGTGCCAGCAGCTCGGACACAGGGGTGTGGGGCTACACCTTC	CASSSDTGVWGYTF	TRBV7-2	TRBJ1-2	TRBD1	-
TGTGCCAGCAGCTTCTCCTCCGGGGGGGCGGGAGAGACCCAGTACTTC	CASSFSSGGAGETQYF	TRBV13	TRBJ2-5	TRBD2	-
TGTGCCAGCAGCCAAGAAACAGGGTATGGCTACACCTTC	CASSQETGYGYTF	TRBV3-1/TRBV3-2	TRBJ1-2	-	-
TGTGCCAGCAGCTTGGCCGATAGTGGGCCTGGAAACACCATATATTTT	CASSLADSGPGNTIYF	TRBV5-6	TRBJ1-3	-	-
TGTGCCAGCAGCTTAAAACCAGGGCCTCGCGATACGCAGTATTTT	CASSLKPGPRDTQYF	TRBV7-3	TRBJ2-3	-	-
TGCGCCAGCAGCCACCGGGACAGGGGGGAGACCCAGTACTTC	CASSHRDRGETQYF	TRBV5-1	TRBJ2-5	TRBD1	-
TGTGCCAGCCCCTGGACAGCAAAGAGCTCCTATAATTCACCCCTCCACTTT	CASPWTAKSSYNSPLHF	TRBV19	TRBJ1-6	-	-
TGTGCCAGCAGCGAACAAGGGGTCGGAAACACCATATATTTT	CASSEQGVGNTIYF	TRBV2	TRBJ1-3	-	-
TGTGCCAGCAGCCCCTTAGCGGGGCCGGCCTACGAGCAGTACTTC	CASSPLAGPAYEQYF	TRBV3-1/TRBV3-2	TRBJ2-7	TRBD2	-
TGCGCCAGCAGCTTTGGTACAGGGTCAGACGAGCAGTACTTC	CASSFGTGSDEQYF	TRBV5-1	TRBJ2-7	-	-
TGTGCCAGCAACCGGGGTATCTCCTACGAGCAGTACTTC	CASNRGISYEQYF	TRBV6-5	TRBJ2-7	-	-
TGTGCCAGCAGTTACTCGAATCTTGGAGCGCTCTATGGCTACACCTTC	CASSYSNLGALYGYTF	TRBV6-5	TRBJ1-2	-	-
TGTGCCAGCAGGCTACAGGGCGGGGGGGAGACCCAGTACTTC	CASRLQGGGETQYF	TRBV6-5	TRBJ2-5	TRBD2	-
TGTGCCAGCAGTGACTCGGGGACAGGGGATAGAGTCGAAGCTTTCTTT	CASSDSGTGDRVEAFF	TRBV6-4	TRBJ1-1	TRBD1	once
TGTGCCAGTAGTATGGGTGGGAGTAACTATGGCTACACCTTC	CASSMGGSNYGYTF	TRBV19	TRBJ1-2	-	-